This TCR beta chain appears in the sequencing data of a study of cytomegalovirus exposure and HLA in healthy donors. Findings and caveats of the study: A later analysis reportedly found that, within productive TCRs, an Asian-associated ancestry cluster had fewer N-insertions than the mean observed across the roughly 630 donors. The classifier reportedly diagnosed cytomegalovirus status with high specificity and sensitivity. A later analysis revealed that TCR association rates differed between HLA loci, peaking at DRB1 and bottoming out at HLA-C.

While unrecorded immune exposures were likely, the donors were nominally healthy when sampled. In regard to this clone: Its antigen remains unknown.

CDR1 and CDR2 from the germline V gene are KGHSH and LQKENI. V was shortened by 1 base and J by 3 bases, with 6 bases between the two germline ends. This CDR3 spans 13 amino acids. The PCR employed 60 Vbeta primers together with 13 Jbeta primers. Sequencing used immunoSEQ multiplex PCR; TCRdb keeps in-frame clones, though not all of them. The table lists approximately 120,000 clones, 70% to 80% of them singletons. The chain combines TRBV18 with TRBJ1-2, with D possibly matching TRBD1 (5 bases). This clonotype was obtained from a man in his fifties or sixties in good health and CMV-seronegative. The sequencing input was PBMCs. CDR3 loop: CASSPQGDYGYTF. As DNA, the CDR3 is TGTGCCAGCTCACCACAAGGGGACTATGGCTACACCTTC.